Below, one T cell receptor beta chain is given with its context. These data are taken from a study of blood T cell repertoires in COVID-19. Across the study: COVID-19 samples from acute and convalescent phases originated in the United States, Italy and Spain. T cells, B-cell-depleted T cells, or PBMCs provided the cDNA or gDNA that served as material.

As processed by the authors: The assay estimated nucleated cells by amplifying reference gene primers. Assay: immunoSEQ multiplex PCR; the TCRdb copy retains only in-frame clones and omits some. V, J and clone size are taken as reported in that table, and D and trimming were inferred from the DNA itself. The data show approximately 260,000 clones, 85% to 90% seen once. Sequenced input: peripheral blood. This TCR was recovered from a woman aged 40 to 55 with acute or convalescent COVID-19.

In nucleotides, the CDR3 is TGTGCCTGGAGTGTAGGTAACAGGGCTGGAAACACCATATATTTT. It codes for CAWSVGNRAGNTIYF. J is TRBJ1-3 and V is TRBV30; D possibly corresponds to TRBD1 (6 bases). CDR1 is GTSNPN, CDR2 SVGIG, per germline (reference sequence). CDR3 length: 15 residues. Trimming stripped 0 bases from V and 2 bases from J, with 11 bases between.